These 32 T cell receptor beta chains share one sample of origin, sequenced in a study of blood T cell repertoires in COVID-19. Here immunoSEQ multiplex PCR was the method, and the copy in TCRdb shows in-frame clones only, minus some. There are 130,000 to 150,000 clones in the sample; roughly 80% occur only once, and 3% to 3.5% lies in the top ten. Sequenced material: peripheral blood. The receptors stem from a woman older than 75 with acute or convalescent COVID-19.

In DNA form, the CDR3 reads TGTGCCAGCAGAGTACAGGGCAAGGGGACAGATACGCAGTATTTT. Translation: CASRVQGKGTDTQYF. The J gene is TRBJ2-3, the V gene TRBV6-4; TRBD1 is a possible D gene (6 bases). V was shortened by 6 bases and J by 3 bases, with 16 bases between the two germline ends. This CDR3 contains 15 residues. Germline V gene data show CDR1 as MRHNA and CDR2 as SNTAGT.

This clone occurred a few times. The V gene is TRBV11-3, the J gene TRBJ1-4, with D possibly TRBD1 on 5 matching bases. The CDR3 has 16 amino acids. Per the germline V gene, CDR1 is SGHNT and CDR2 is YENEEA. V shed 5 bases and J shed 7 bases, with 20 bases lying between them. CDR3 loop: CASSRSTGGEGEKLFF. CDR3 nucleotide sequence: TGTGCCAGCAGCCGTTCGACCGGGGGAGAGGGTGAAAAACTGTTTTTT. The full variable domain, rest sourced from reference TRBV11-3 and TRBJ1-4, is EAGVVQSPRYKIIEKKQPVAFWCNPISGHNTLYWYLQNLGQGPELLIRYENEEAVDDSQLPKDRFSAERLKGVDSTLKIQPAELGDSAVYLCASSRSTGGEGEKLFFGSGTQLSVL.

This clone was seen only once. The rearrangement links TRBV7-2 to TRBJ1-2; no firm D call. Deletions cut 2 bases from V and 7 bases from J, with 11 bases between. The CDR3 totals 13 residues. Germline lookup yields CDR1 SGHTA and CDR2 FQGNSA. The CDR3 coding sequence is TGTGCCAGCAGCTTATACACTACGCCTGGCTACACCTTC. It specifies CASSLYTTPGYTF.

The J gene is TRBJ2-5, the V gene TRBV5-4; 8 bases are a match to TRBD2. The length of the CDR3 is 15 residues. CDR1 and CDR2 from the germline V gene are SGHNT and YYREEE (reference sequence). J lost 3 bases, V lost 4 bases, and 8 bases had no gene match. CDR3 amino acids: CASSQKAGEKETQYF. As DNA, the CDR3 is TGTGCCAGCAGCCAGAAAGCGGGGGAGAAAGAGACCCAGTACTTC.

This clone was found once. The J gene is TRBJ1-2, the V gene TRBV7-2; a possible D gene is TRBD1 (6 bases). V lost 1 base and J 8 bases, leaving 11 bases between the germline ends. CDR1 SGHTA and CDR2 FQGNSA come from the germline V gene. The CDR3 runs 13 residues. The CDR3 protein is CASSLGQALGYTF. For the CDR3, the DNA is TGTGCCAGCAGCTTAGGACAGGCGCTGGGCTACACCTTC.

This clone was found a few times. The V and J genes are TRBV6-5 and TRBJ1-3; TRBD1 might be the D (6 bases). This CDR3 has 16 amino acids. Per germline, CDR1 MNHEY and CDR2 SVGAGI. With 4 bases removed from V and 0 bases from J, the gap between germline ends came to 13 bases. The CDR3 DNA is TGTGCCAGCAGTTCGGACAGCACCTTCTCTGGAAACACCATATATTTT. Protein sequence: CASSSDSTFSGNTIYF.

This chain links TRBV6-5 with TRBJ1-2; tentatively, D is TRBD1 (6 bases). Trimming removed 6 bases at V and 4 bases at J, with 15 bases between. The CDR3 loop spans 14 amino acids. Germline V gene data show CDR1 as MNHEY and CDR2 as SVGAGI. For the CDR3, the DNA is TGTGCCAGCAGACTAGGGGGTGGGGCCTATGGCTACACCTTC. It translates to CASRLGGGAYGYTF.

This chain connects TRBV7-9 to TRBJ1-1; 9 nucleotides line up with TRBD1. The CDR3 extends over 16 amino acids. The germline V gene encodes CDR1 SEHNR and CDR2 FQNEAQ (reference sequence). Trimming cost V 0 bases and J 5 bases; bases outside gene matches: 7. In DNA form, the CDR3 reads TGTGCCAGCAGCTTAGCCCCTGGGACAGGGTGGACTGAAGCTTTCTTT. Translation gives CASSLAPGTGWTEAFF.

This clone was observed a handful of times. The rearrangement links TRBV19 to TRBJ2-7, with a weak D call TRBD1 (6 bases). The V gene lost 3 bases and the J gene lost 3 bases, with 9 bases spanning the gap. Germline lookup yields CDR1 LNHDA and CDR2 SQIVND (reference sequence). The CDR3 totals 13 residues. CDR3 sequence: CASSMGANYEQYF. The CDR3 coding sequence is TGTGCCAGTAGTATGGGGGCGAACTACGAGCAGTACTTC.

V is TRBV7-2 and J is TRBJ2-5; TRBD1 is a possible D gene (5 bases). Trimming removed 4 bases from V and 13 bases from J, with 13 bases in between. There are 11 residues in the CDR3. Looked up from germline, CDR1 is SGHTA and CDR2 is FQGNSA. CDR3 residues: CASSSDTPGYF. DNA for the CDR3: TGTGCCAGCAGCTCGGACACCCCTGGGTACTTC.

V gene TRBV18 combines with J gene TRBJ2-1, with TRBD1 identical over 8 bases. This CDR3 is built from 15 residues. Germline V lookup: CDR1 KGHSH, CDR2 LQKENI. Trimming took 3 bases from V and 7 from J; bases not matched to a gene: 8. The DNA for the CDR3 is TGTGCCAGCTCACCCAACTTTCGACAGGGGAATGAGCAGTTCTTC. This sequence encodes CASSPNFRQGNEQFF. Full variable domain (remainder filled in from reference TRBV18 and TRBJ2-1): NAGVMQNPRHLVRRRGQEARLRCSPMKGHSHVYWYRQLPEEGLKFMVYLQKENIIDESGMPKERFSAEFPKEGPSILRIQQVVRGDSAAYFCASSPNFRQGNEQFFGPGTRLTVL.

This chain uses TRBV7-3 with TRBJ1-2; the match to TRBD1 covers 7 bases. With 0 bases clipped from V and 3 bases from J, the junction kept 4 bases outside the gene matches. There are 15 residues in the CDR3. Germline CDR1 is SGHTA and CDR2 is FQGTGA. The CDR3 coding sequence is TGTGCCAGCAGCTTAACGGGACAGCGCGACTATGGCTACACCTTC. Its protein product is CASSLTGQRDYGYTF.

The J gene is TRBJ2-7, the V gene TRBV9; 10 positions agree with TRBD2. Trimming cost V 0 bases and J 4 bases; bases outside gene matches: 10. This CDR3 comprises 17 residues. Per germline, CDR1 SGDLS and CDR2 YYNGEE. Here the CDR3 DNA reads TGTGCCAGCAGCGTAGGGACTAGCGGCGTACCCCCATACGAGCAGTACTTC. Translation gives CASSVGTSGVPPYEQYF.

The chain uses TRBV5-4 and TRBJ2-1, with 8 bases fitting TRBD2. The length of the CDR3 is 15 residues. The germline V gene encodes CDR1 SGHNT and CDR2 YYREEE (reference sequence). Trimming at V came to 0 bases and at J to 2 bases, leaving 1 base not matched to a gene. The CDR3 DNA reads TGTGCCAGCAGCTTGGGGACTAGCCCCTACAATGAGCAGTTCTTC. Translated, it gives CASSLGTSPYNEQFF.

This clone showed up just a few times. The chain recombines TRBV5-1 with TRBJ1-1, with TRBD1 matching over 8 bases. The CDR3 length is 14 residues. CDR1 is SGHRS, CDR2 YFSETQ, per germline. Unmatched junction bases numbered 6, after V lost 1 base and J lost 7 bases. CDR3 loop: CASSLRTGWSEAFF. CDR3 nucleotide sequence: TGCGCCAGCAGCTTGCGGACAGGGTGGAGTGAAGCTTTCTTT.

J is TRBJ1-1 and V is TRBV12-3 or TRBV12-4; D gene unclear. This CDR3 has 13 residues. V lost 4 bases to trimming and J lost 4 bases, with 10 bases between them. The CDR3 loop is CASSSRVSTEAFF. CDR3 nucleotides: TGTGCCAGCAGTTCCCGGGTTTCCACTGAAGCTTTCTTT.

The CDR3 spells CASSNTGEVSGYTF. CDR3 nucleotide sequence: TGCGCCAGCAGCAATACAGGGGAAGTGAGTGGCTACACCTTC. The chain links TRBV5-1 to TRBJ1-2, with 7 bases fitting TRBD1. This CDR3 has 14 amino acids. Unmatched junction bases numbered 10, after V lost 4 bases and J lost 7 bases. Germline V gene sequence: CDR1 SGHRS, CDR2 YFSETQ.

This clone was observed a few times. The rearrangement joins TRBV6-5 to TRBJ1-2; D is perhaps TRBD1 (5 bases). V lost 6 bases, J lost 7 bases, and 18 bases lay in between. The CDR3 is made up of 14 amino acids. The germline V gene encodes CDR1 MNHEY and CDR2 SVGAGI. The CDR3 nucleotides read TGTGCCAGCAGCCCAACAGACAGAGGCCTTGGCTACACCTTC. It specifies CASSPTDRGLGYTF.

The chain is built from TRBV9 and TRBJ1-1; D unresolved. CDR1 and CDR2 (germline): SGDLS, YYNGEE. Trimming cost V 0 bases and J 1 base, with 7 bases left between them. The length of the CDR3 is 14 residues. The CDR3 sequence is CASSVVDRNTEAFF. DNA for the CDR3: TGTGCCAGCAGCGTAGTTGATAGGAACACTGAAGCTTTCTTT.

The rearrangement links TRBV5-6 to TRBJ1-2; TRBD1 aligns across 12 bases. V shed 3 bases and J 5 bases; nucleotides not matched to a gene: 8. The CDR3 consists of 16 residues. Germline V CDR1 and CDR2: SGHDT, YYEEEE. CDR3 in DNA: TGTGCCAGCAGCTCCCGGGACAGGGGGCGGGCTTATGGCTACACCTTC. Its translation: CASSSRDRGRAYGYTF.

The CDR3 DNA is TGTGCCAGCAGCGTAGTGATGAGGAGGGCTGGAAACACCATATATTTT. Translating gives CASSVVMRRAGNTIYF. V is TRBV9 and J is TRBJ1-3; D gene uncertain. Germline CDR1 reads SGDLS; CDR2 reads YYNGEE. CDR3 length: 16 amino acids. Trimming took 0 bases from V and 2 from J, leaving 12 bases between them.

The rearrangement links TRBV5-1 to TRBJ2-2, with D maybe TRBD1 (6 bases). Germline CDR1 SGHRS, CDR2 YFSETQ. The CDR3 contains 16 residues. V was trimmed by 5 bases and J by 0 bases, leaving 14 bases between them. The DNA of the CDR3 is TGCGCCAGCAGTTATGCCGGGACACCGAACACCGGGGAGCTGTTTTTT. Its translation is CASSYAGTPNTGELFF.

The chain links TRBV6-2 or TRBV6-3 to TRBJ1-1, with D perhaps TRBD1 (6 bases). V lost 6 bases and J lost 4, with 18 bases in between. In germline, CDR1 is MNHEY, CDR2 SVGEGT. CDR3 length equals 15 residues. This chain's CDR3 is CASSRSGTRVTEAFF. CDR3 in DNA: TGTGCCAGCAGCCGTTCCGGGACAAGGGTCACTGAAGCTTTCTTT.

This chain uses TRBV18 with TRBJ1-1; D unclear. Between the trimmed V and J ends, which lost 2 bases and 2 bases, there was a span of 12 bases. This CDR3 spans 15 amino acids. Germline V lookup: CDR1 KGHSH, CDR2 LQKENI. The CDR3 is CASSPVRGTNTEAFF. The CDR3 coding sequence is TGTGCCAGCTCACCAGTACGGGGTACTAACACTGAAGCTTTCTTT.

Regarding this clone: This same CDR3 is encoded by further DNA sequences in the sample. The V and J genes are TRBV5-1 and TRBJ2-1; maybe TRBD1 (6 bases). Trimming stripped 2 bases from V and 7 bases from J, with 7 bases between. The germline CDR1 and CDR2 sequences are SGHRS and YFSETQ. This CDR3 contains 12 residues. CDR3 bases: TGCGCCAGCAGCTTACAGGGAAATGAGCAGTTCTTC. Its protein product is CASSLQGNEQFF.

This clone was seen just once. V and J are TRBV2 and TRBJ2-7; 9 positions agree with TRBD1. V lost 6 bases, J lost 5 bases, and 8 bases stayed unmatched. The CDR3 sequence is 14 residues long. Germline-derived CDR1 and CDR2 are SNHLY and FYNNEI. In nucleotides, the CDR3 is TGTGCCAGCAGGGGGACAGGGTTTAGGGACGAGCAGTACTTC. Translation: CASRGTGFRDEQYF.

V usage is TRBV4-1 and J usage is TRBJ1-2, with TRBD1 as a possible D gene (5 bases). Trimming pared 0 bases from V and 4 bases from J, leaving 12 bases between. CDR3 length equals 15 residues. CDR1 and CDR2 (germline): MGHRA, YSYEKL. CDR3 sequence reads: CASSQDNRPTYGYTF. Written as DNA, the CDR3 is TGCGCCAGCAGCCAAGATAACAGGCCGACCTATGGCTACACCTTC.

The chain couples TRBV27 to TRBJ1-2, with D maybe TRBD1 (6 bases). The CDR3 length is 14 residues. Germline V gene lookup returns CDR1 MNHEY and CDR2 SMNVEV (reference sequence). The V and J ends lost 6 bases and 7 bases respectively, with 18 bases between them. The CDR3 protein is CASSPDRSPGGYTF. The CDR3 nucleotides are TGTGCCAGCAGCCCCGACAGGTCCCCGGGTGGCTACACCTTC.

The V and J genes are TRBV24-1 and TRBJ2-2; 9 nucleotides line up with TRBD2. V was clipped by 6 bases and J by 1 base; unmatched bases: 11. The CDR3 spans 18 residues. Germline V gene data show CDR1 as KGHDR and CDR2 as SFDVKD. The CDR3 region is CATSLGRGGYWNTGELFF. DNA of the CDR3: TGTGCCACCAGTCTGGGGCGGGGGGGCTATTGGAACACCGGGGAGCTGTTTTTT.

V and J are TRBV29-1 and TRBJ1-2; TRBD1 aligns across 7 bases. The CDR3 is 12 amino acids. Germline CDR1 and CDR2: SQVTM and ANQGSEA. The ends lost 4 bases at V and 1 base at J; junction bases unmatched: 0. CDR3 residues: CSVGQGNYGYTF. The CDR3 nucleotides are TGCAGCGTTGGACAGGGTAACTATGGCTACACCTTC.

The chain employs TRBV7-3 and TRBJ2-7; 9 positions agree with TRBD1. The germline gives CDR1 SGHTA, CDR2 FQGTGA. V was pared by 3 bases and J by 4 bases, with 1 base of the junction left unmatched. The CDR3 covers 13 residues. CDR3 residues: CASSFDRGYEQYF. The CDR3 coding sequence is TGTGCCAGCAGCTTTGACAGGGGGTACGAGCAGTACTTC.

In this sample, this clone turned up once. The chain recombines TRBV3-1 (or the pseudogene TRBV3-2) with TRBJ2-1; TRBD2 matches 8 bases. Germline trimming cut 1 base from V and 2 bases from J; bases unmatched to any gene: 7. Germline V gene sequence: CDR1 LGHDT, CDR2 YNNKEL (reference sequence). The CDR3 runs to 17 residues. In DNA form, the CDR3 reads TGTGCCAGCAGCCAAGTCGGACAGCGGGGGACCTACAATGAGCAGTTCTTC. Protein product: CASSQVGQRGTYNEQFF.